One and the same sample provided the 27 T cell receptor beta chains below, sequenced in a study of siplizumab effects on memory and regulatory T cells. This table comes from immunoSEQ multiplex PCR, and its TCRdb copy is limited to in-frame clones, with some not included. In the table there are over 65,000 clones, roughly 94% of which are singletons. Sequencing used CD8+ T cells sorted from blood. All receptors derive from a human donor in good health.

The CDR3 sequence is CATSEGPTYEQYF. CDR3 DNA: TGTGCCACCAGCGAGGGACCGACCTACGAGCAGTACTTC. The J gene is TRBJ2-5, the V gene TRBV15; either TRBD1 or TRBD2 may fit D (5 bases each). The J call may be incorrect, as the DNA end agrees better with TRBJ2-7. The CDR3 is 13 amino acids. Germline-derived CDR1 and CDR2 are LNHNV and YYDKDF (reference sequence).

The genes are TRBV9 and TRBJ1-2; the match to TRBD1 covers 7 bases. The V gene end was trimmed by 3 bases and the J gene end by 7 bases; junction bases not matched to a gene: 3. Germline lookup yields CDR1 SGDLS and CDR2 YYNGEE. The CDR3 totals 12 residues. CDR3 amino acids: CASSGGGSGYTF. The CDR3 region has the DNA TGTGCCAGCAGCGGAGGGGGCAGTGGCTACACCTTC. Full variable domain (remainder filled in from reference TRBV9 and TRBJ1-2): DSGVTQTPKHLITATGQRVTLRCSPRSGDLSVYWYQQSLDQGLQFLIQYYNGEERAKGNILERFSAQQFPDLHSELNLSSLELGDSALYFCASSGGGSGYTFGSGTRLTVV.

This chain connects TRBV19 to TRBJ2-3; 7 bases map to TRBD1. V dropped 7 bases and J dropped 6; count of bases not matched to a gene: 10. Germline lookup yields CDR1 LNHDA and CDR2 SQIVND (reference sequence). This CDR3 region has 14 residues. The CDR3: CASTPDRPTDTQYF. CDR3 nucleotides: TGTGCCAGTACCCCGGACAGGCCCACGGATACGCAGTATTTT.

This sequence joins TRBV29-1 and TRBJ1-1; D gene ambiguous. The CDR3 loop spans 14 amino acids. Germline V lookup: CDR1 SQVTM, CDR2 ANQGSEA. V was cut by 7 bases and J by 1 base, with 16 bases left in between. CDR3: CSAARRSGNTEAFF. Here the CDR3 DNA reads TGCAGCGCCGCAAGGAGGAGCGGGAACACTGAAGCTTTCTTT.

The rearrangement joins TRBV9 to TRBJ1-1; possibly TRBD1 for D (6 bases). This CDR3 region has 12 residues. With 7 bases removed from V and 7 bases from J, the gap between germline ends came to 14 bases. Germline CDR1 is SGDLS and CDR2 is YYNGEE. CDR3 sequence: CASVDRRGEAFF. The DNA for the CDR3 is TGTGCCAGCGTGGACAGACGGGGTGAAGCTTTCTTT.

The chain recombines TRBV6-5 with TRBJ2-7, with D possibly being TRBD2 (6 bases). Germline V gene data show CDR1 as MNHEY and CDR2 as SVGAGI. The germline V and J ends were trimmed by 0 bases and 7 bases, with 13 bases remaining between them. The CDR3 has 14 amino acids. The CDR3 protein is CASSYSEGSGEQYF. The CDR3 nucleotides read TGTGCCAGCAGTTACTCGGAGGGGTCGGGAGAGCAGTACTTC.

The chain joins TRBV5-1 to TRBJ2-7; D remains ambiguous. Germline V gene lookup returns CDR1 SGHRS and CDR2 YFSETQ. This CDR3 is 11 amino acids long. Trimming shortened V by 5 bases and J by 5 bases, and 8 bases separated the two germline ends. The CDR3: CASRKGDEQYF. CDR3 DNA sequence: TGCGCCAGCAGAAAAGGAGACGAGCAGTACTTC.

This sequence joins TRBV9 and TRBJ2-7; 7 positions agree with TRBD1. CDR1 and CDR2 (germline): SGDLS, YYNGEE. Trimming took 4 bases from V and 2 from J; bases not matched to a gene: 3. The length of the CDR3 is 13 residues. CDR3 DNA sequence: TGTGCCAGCAGCCAAGGGACAGCCTACGAGCAGTACTTC. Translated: CASSQGTAYEQYF.

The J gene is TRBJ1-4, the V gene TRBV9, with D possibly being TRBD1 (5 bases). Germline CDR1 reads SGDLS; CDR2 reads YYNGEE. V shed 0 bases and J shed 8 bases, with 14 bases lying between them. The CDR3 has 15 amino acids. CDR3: CASSVGSGGFEKLFF. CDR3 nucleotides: TGTGCCAGCAGCGTAGGTAGTGGGGGATTCGAAAAACTGTTTTTT. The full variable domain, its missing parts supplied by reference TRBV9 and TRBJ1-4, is DSGVTQTPKHLITATGQRVTLRCSPRSGDLSVYWYQQSLDQGLQFLIQYYNGEERAKGNILERFSAQQFPDLHSELNLSSLELGDSALYFCASSVGSGGFEKLFFGSGTQLSVL.

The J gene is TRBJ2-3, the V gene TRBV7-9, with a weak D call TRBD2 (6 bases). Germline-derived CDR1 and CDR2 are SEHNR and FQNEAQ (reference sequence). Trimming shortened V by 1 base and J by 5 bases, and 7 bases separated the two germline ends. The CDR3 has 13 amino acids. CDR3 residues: CASSLGRGDTQYF. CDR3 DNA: TGTGCCAGCAGCTTAGGGAGGGGAGATACGCAGTATTTT.

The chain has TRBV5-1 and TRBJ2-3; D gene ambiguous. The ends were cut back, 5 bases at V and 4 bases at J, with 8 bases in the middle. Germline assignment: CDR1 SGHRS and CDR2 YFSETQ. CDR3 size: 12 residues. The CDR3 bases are TGCGCCAGCAGATATGGATCAGATACGCAGTATTTT. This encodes CASRYGSDTQYF.

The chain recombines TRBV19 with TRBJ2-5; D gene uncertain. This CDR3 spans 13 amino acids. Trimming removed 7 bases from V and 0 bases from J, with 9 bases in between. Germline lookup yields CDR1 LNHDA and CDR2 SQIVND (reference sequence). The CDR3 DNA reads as TGTGCCAGTAAGGACGTAAACCAAGAGACCCAGTACTTC. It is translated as CASKDVNQETQYF.

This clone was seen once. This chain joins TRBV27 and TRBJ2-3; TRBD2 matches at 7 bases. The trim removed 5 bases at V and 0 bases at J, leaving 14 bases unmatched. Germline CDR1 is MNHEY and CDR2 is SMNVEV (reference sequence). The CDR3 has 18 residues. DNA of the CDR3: TGTGCCAGCAGTACCAGCACTAGCGCCCGTACTAGCACAGATACGCAGTATTTT. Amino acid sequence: CASSTSTSARTSTDTQYF.

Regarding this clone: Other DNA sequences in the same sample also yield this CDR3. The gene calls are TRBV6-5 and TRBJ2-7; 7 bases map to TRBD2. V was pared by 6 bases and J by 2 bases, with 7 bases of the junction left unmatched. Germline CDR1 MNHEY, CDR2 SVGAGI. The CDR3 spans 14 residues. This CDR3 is CASSRLAEPYEQYF. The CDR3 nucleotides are TGTGCCAGCAGCCGACTAGCAGAACCCTACGAGCAGTACTTC.

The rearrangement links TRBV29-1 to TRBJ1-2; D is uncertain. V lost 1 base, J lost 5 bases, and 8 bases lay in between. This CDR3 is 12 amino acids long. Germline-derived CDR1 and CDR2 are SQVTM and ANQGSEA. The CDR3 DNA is TGCAGCGTTGAAGGACCGGATTATGGCTACACCTTC. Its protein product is CSVEGPDYGYTF.

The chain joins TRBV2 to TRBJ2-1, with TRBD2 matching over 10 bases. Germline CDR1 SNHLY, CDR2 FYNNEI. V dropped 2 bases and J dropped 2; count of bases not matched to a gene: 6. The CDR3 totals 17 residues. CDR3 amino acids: CASSETSGDPPYNEQFF. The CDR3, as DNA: TGTGCCAGCAGTGAAACTAGCGGGGACCCGCCCTACAATGAGCAGTTCTTC.

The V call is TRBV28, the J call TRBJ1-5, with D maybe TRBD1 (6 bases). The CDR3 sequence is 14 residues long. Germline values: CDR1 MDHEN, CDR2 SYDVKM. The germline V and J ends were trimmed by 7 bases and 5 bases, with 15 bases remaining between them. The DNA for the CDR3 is TGTGCCAGCAAAAAGGGGGGCTACGATCAGCCCCAGCATTTT. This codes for CASKKGGYDQPQHF.

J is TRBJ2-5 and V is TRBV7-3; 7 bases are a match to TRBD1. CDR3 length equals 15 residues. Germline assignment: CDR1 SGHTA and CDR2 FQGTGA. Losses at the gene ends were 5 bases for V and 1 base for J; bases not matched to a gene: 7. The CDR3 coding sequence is TGTGCCAGCAGCCAGGGGGTAGGGGGCCAAGAGACCCAGTACTTC. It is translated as CASSQGVGGQETQYF.

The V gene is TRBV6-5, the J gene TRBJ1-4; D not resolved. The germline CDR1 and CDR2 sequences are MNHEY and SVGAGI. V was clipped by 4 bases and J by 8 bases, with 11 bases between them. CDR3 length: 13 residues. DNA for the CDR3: TGTGCCAGCAGTTTCTGGGCCTTGGAAAAACTGTTTTTT. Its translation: CASSFWALEKLFF.

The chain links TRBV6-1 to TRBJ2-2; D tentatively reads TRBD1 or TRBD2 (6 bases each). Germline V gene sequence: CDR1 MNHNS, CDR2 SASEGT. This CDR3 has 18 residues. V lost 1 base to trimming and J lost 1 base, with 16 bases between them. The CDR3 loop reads CASSEVYREVMNTGELFF. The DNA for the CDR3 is TGTGCCAGCAGTGAAGTCTACAGGGAGGTGATGAACACCGGGGAGCTGTTTTTT.

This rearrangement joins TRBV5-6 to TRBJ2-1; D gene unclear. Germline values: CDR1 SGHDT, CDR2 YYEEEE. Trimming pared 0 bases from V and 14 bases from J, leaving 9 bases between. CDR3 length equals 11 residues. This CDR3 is CASSLATLEFF. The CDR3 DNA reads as TGTGCCAGCAGCTTGGCCACCCTGGAGTTCTTC.

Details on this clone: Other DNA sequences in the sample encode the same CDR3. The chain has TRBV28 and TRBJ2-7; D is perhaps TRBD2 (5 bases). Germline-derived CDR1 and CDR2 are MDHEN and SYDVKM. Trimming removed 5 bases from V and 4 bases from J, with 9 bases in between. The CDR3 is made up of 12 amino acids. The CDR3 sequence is CASSLGSYEQYF. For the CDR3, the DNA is TGTGCCAGCAGTCTTGGGAGTTACGAGCAGTACTTC.

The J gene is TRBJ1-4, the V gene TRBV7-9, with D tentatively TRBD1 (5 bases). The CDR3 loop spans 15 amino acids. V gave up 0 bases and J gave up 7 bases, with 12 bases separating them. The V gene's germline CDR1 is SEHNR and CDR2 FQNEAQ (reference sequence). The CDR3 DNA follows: TGTGCCAGCAGCTTAGCAGGGACGTTAGGTGAAAAACTGTTTTTT. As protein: CASSLAGTLGEKLFF.

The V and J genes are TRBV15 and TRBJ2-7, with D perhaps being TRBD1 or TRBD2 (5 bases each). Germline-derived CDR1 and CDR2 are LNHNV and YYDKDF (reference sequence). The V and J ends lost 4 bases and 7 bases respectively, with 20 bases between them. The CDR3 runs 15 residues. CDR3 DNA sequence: TGTGCCACCAGCAACCGGGACCCACCGCTGGGGGAGCAGTACTTC. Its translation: CATSNRDPPLGEQYF. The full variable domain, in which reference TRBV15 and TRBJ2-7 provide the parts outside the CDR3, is DAMVIQNPRYQVTQFGKPVTLSCSQTLNHNVMYWYQQKSSQAPKLLFHYYDKDFNNEADTPDNFQSRRPNTSFCFLDIRSPGLGDTAMYLCATSNRDPPLGEQYFGPGTRLTVT.

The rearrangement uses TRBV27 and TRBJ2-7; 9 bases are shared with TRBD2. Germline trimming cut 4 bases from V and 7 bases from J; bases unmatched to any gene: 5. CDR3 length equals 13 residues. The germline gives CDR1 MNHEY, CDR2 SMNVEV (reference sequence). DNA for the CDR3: TGTGCCAGCAGTTCGGGACTAGCTCAAGAGCAGTACTTC. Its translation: CASSSGLAQEQYF.

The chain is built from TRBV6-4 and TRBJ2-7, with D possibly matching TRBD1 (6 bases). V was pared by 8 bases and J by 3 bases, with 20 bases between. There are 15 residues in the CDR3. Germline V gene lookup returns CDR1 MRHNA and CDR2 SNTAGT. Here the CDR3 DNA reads TGTGCCAGCTACACATTCCGGGACACCCTCTACGAGCAGTACTTC. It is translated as CASYTFRDTLYEQYF.

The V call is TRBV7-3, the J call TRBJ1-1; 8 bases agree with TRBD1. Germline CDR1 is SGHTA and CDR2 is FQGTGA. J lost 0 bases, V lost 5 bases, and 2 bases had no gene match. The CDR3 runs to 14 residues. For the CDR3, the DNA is TGTGCCAGCAGCCGGACAGGGATGAACACTGAAGCTTTCTTT. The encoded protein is CASSRTGMNTEAFF.